The following is a TCR beta chain sequence with its context. With 3 bases clipped from V and 4 bases from J, the junction kept 7 bases outside the gene matches. Germline CDR1 reads SQVTM; CDR2 reads ANQGSEA. The CDR3 length is 15 residues. The data derive from a study of blood T cell repertoires in COVID-19. Study as a whole: Samples came from the United States, Italy and Spain, spanning acute and convalescent COVID-19. In each case, the material was cDNA or gDNA derived from T cells, B-cell-depleted T cells, or PBMCs.

Original data processing: The authors estimated nucleated cell counts from reference gene primer amplification. The repertoire was sequenced with immunoSEQ multiplex PCR; TCRdb's copy has only in-frame clones and lacks some. The V and J calls and clone size come from that table; D and trimming were worked out from the DNA. The repertoire includes around 100,000 clones, about 77% of them detected once, and around an eighth sits in the top ten. This clonotype was obtained from a woman in her sixties or seventies with acute or convalescent COVID-19. Source material: peripheral blood. The chain has TRBV29-1 and TRBJ1-2; 11 bases fit TRBD1. The DNA of the CDR3 is TGCAGCGTTGAGGTCGGACAGGGGGCCAGCTATGGCTACACCTTC. This sequence encodes CSVEVGQGASYGYTF.